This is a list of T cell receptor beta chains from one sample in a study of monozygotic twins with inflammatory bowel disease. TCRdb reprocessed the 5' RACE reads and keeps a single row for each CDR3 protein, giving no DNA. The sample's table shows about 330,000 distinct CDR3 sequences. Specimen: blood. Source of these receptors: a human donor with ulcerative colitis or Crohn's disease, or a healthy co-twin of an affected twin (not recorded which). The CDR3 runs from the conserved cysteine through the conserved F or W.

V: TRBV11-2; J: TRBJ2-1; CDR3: CASSAGAGGFYNEQFF
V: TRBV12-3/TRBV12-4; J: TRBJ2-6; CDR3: CASSTDGAGANVLTF
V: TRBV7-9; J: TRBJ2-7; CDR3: CASSFRMYEQYF
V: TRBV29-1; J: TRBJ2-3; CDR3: CSAVLAGGPTDTQYF
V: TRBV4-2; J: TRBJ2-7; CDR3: CTSSQEWGLAGDSHEQYF
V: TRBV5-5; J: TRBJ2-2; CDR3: CASSSTGTGNTGELFF
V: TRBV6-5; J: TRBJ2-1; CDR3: CASSWLTSGRNEQFF
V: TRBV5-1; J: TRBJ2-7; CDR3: CASSPSASGGKTYEQYF
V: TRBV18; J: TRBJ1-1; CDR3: CASSPRANTEAFF
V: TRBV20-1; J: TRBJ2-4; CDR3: CSGVRVLPAKNIQYF
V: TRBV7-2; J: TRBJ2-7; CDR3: CASSLASSFYEQYF
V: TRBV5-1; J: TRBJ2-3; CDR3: CASKPTAGSSTDTQYF
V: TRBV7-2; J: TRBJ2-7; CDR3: CASSFGPSGEQYF
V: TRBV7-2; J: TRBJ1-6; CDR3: CASSLQPITNSPLHF
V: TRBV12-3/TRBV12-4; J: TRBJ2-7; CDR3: CASSFFLGGEQYF
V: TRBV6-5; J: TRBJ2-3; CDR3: CASSYGLDTQYF
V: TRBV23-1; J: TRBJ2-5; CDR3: CASSQSQDRKNQETQYF
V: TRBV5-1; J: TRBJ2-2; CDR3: CASSLAGPISGTGELFF
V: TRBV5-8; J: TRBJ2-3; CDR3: CASSLGSGSSTDTQYF
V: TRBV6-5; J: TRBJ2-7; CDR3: CASSYGGGGAYEQYF
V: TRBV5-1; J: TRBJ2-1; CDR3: CASQRKTSGDHEQFF
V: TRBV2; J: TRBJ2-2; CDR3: CASGGQRAGELFF
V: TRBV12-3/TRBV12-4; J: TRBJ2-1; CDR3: CASGISGPYNEQFF
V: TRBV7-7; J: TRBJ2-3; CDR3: CASSPPQEGTQYF
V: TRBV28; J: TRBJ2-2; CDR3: CASSFRGGPNTGELFF
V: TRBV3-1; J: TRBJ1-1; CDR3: CASSVSGQGGAAFF
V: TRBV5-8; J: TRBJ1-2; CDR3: CASSKGQTNYGYTF
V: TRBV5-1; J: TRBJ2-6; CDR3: CASSLGALSGANVLTF
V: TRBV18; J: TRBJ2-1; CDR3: CASSPPRHISQFF
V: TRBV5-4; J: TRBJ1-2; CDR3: CASSFDRGYGYTF
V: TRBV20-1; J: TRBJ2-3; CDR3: CSASSGGGTDTQYF
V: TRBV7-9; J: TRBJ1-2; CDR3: CASRSDDNYGYTF
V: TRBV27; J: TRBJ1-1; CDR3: CASIRTANTEAFF
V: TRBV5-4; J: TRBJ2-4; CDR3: CASSLRTDPGGIAKNMQYF
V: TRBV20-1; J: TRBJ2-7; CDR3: CSAYQLAGEREQYF
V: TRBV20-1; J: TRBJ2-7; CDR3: CSARDLISGYEQYF
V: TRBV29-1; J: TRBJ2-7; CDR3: CSARPGSTYEQYF
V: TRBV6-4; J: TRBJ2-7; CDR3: CASSSTLEQYF
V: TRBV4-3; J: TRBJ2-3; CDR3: CASSQDYRARDTQYF
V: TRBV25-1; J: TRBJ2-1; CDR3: CASSELSGSSYNEQFF
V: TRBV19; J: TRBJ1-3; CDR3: CASMERNTIYF
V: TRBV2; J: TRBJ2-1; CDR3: CASSESQLAGVWDEQFF
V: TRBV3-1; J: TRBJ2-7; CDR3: CASLSSGRQYF
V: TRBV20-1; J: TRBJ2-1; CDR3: CSATHRGHYNEQFF
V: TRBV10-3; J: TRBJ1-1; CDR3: CAISGGAGNTEAFF
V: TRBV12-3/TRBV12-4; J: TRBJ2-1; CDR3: CASRTSGDSRNEQFF
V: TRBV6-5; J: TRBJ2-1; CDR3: CASGRADEQFF
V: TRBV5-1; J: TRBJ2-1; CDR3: CASSSNRVGKQFF
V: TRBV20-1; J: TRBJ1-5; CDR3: CSARVPGGYSNQPQHF
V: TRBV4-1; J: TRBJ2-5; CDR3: CASSQESNFDQETQYF
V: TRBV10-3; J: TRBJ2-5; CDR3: CATTPLVGETQYF
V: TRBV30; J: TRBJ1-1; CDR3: CAHWGGMNTEAFF